This T cell receptor (beta chain) appears in the sequencing data of a study of cytomegalovirus exposure and HLA in healthy donors. The V and J ends lost 10 bases and 7 bases respectively, with 19 bases between them. Germline assignment: CDR1 SEHNR and CDR2 FQNEAQ (reference sequence). CDR3 length: 14 amino acids. Both 60 Vbeta primers and 13 Jbeta primers went into the PCR. Method: immunoSEQ multiplex PCR; TCRdb's copy keeps in-frame clones and lacks some. The table records about 160,000 clones, approximately 72% of them present only once. This sequence joins TRBV7-9 and TRBJ2-2; maybe TRBD1 (6 bases). The material sequenced was PBMCs. This sequence originates from a man aged 40-49 years in good health and CMV-seropositive. The CDR3 DNA follows: TGTGCCACCCCGGCAGGGGCGCCTGTCGGGGAGCTGTTTTTT. Translation: CATPAGAPVGELFF.